This T cell receptor beta chain was found in a study of shared clonotypes between healthy human individuals. For the study at large: A donor's plate count was three for CD4 naive and three for CD4 memory; CD8 naive had two and CD8 memory one.

Germline values: CDR1 MDHEN, CDR2 SYDVKM. The CDR3 runs to 16 residues. Between the trimmed V and J ends, which lost 5 bases and 0 bases, there was a span of 14 bases. Positive CCR7 selection of CD45RO-negative cells yielded the naive CD8 cells, and terminally differentiated effector memory CD45RA+ cells were excluded. Deep was the level used in running the assay. Sorted-subset replicate PCR reactions were performed with approximately 200 ng DNA, corresponding to about 32,000 T cell genomes. The protocol was immunoSEQ multiplex PCR, while the TCRdb copy is restricted to in-frame clones and leaves out a portion. This sample has about 2 million clones, with roughly 95% found just once.

The source is a man between 18 and 29 years old in good health. The rearrangement joins TRBV28 to TRBJ1-3; D possibly corresponds to TRBD1 (5 bases). The sample taken for sequencing was naive CD8+ T cells sorted from blood. CDR3 sequence reads: CASSTDSEHSGNTIYF. The CDR3 region has the DNA TGTGCCAGCAGTACCGACAGCGAACACTCTGGAAACACCATATATTTT.